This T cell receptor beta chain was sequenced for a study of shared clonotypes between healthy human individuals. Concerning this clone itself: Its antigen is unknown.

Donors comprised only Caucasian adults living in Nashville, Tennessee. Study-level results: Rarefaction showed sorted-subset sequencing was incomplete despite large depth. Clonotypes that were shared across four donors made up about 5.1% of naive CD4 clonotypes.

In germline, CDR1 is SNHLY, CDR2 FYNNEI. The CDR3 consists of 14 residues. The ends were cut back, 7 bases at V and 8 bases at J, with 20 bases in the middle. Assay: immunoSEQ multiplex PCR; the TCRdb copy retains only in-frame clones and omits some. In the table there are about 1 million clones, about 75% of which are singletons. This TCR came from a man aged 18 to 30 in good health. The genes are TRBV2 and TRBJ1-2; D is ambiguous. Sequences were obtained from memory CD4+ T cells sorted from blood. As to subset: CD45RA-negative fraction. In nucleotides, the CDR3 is TGTGCCAGCATCCGCCTGGCGGAAGGTACAGGCTACACCTTC. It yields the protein CASIRLAEGTGYTF.